A selection of T cell receptor beta chains follows, all from one sample in a study of control samples from healthy donors and cancer patients. Clones were sequenced by immunoSEQ multiplex PCR, and TCRdb holds only the in-frame ones, with some missing. The sample has about 80,000 clones; roughly 88% are singletons. Sample: PBMCs. All receptors derive from a man between 60 and 70 years old with head and neck cancer. The CDR3 runs from the conserved cysteine through the conserved F or W.

v_gene	j_gene	len	CDR3aa
TRBV27	TRBJ2-7	16	CASSRGPGQGKVEQYF
TRBV29-1	TRBJ2-2	17	CSVKGGTSVANTGELFF
TRBV2	TRBJ1-1	14	CASSPTGPRGEAFF
TRBV15	TRBJ2-7	17	CATSRDPGLAGSYEQYF
TRBV15	TRBJ2-1	17	CATSRGASGDLRNEQFF
TRBV5-4	TRBJ2-5	16	CASTGTSGRTQETQYF
TRBV7-2	TRBJ2-3	14	CASSRGLTTDTQYF
TRBV12-3/TRBV12-4	TRBJ2-1	13	CASSPSQNNEQFF
TRBV19	TRBJ1-1	12	CASSPKTGEAFF
TRBV5-8	TRBJ2-7	13	CASSLIEWGEQYF
TRBV27	TRBJ1-1	17	CASSLFSVQTLNTEAFF
TRBV5-1	TRBJ1-2	15	CASSLAPGPNYGYTF
TRBV10-1	TRBJ1-5	13	CASSGDSNQPQHF
TRBV5-1	TRBJ2-3	14	CASSFSGVPDTQYF
TRBV27	TRBJ2-2	17	CASSLWGDSANTGELFF
TRBV30	TRBJ1-2	15	CAWDPRREANYGYTF